Included here is one TCR beta chain sequence, with context. What this receptor recognizes is not known. No much larger clone is present one base from it, and per-base qualities are unavailable. The data derive from a study of T cell responses to AZD1222 COVID-19 vaccine (dated by TCRdb to the early 2020s). For context, the study as a whole: AZD1222 recipients with second doses at about 4 weeks or about 12 weeks were pooled, because spike-specific TCR depth and breadth did not differ between schedules. TCR sequencing was performed for 233 trial participants, of whom about 200 were given two doses of AZD1222 and some 26 were given two doses of MenACWY control vaccine. Enrollment into the trials was organized by age into subgroups of 18-55, 56-69 and 70-plus years, and those subgroups contained about 160, 30 and 59 TCR-sequenced participants, respectively.

From the germline V gene (reference sequence), CDR1 is LNHDA and CDR2 is SQIVND. The V end loses 6 bases and the J end loses 3 bases, and a stretch of 8 bases separates them. The CDR3 has 12 amino acids, counting the end cysteine and phenylalanine. Kept here is only the CDR3 DNA, which spans 36 bases and is read in frame from base 1. On the study overall, not on this receptor specifically: A significant rise in spike-specific TCR breadth and depth was observed after two AZD1222 doses relative to day 0 and relative to MenACWY recipients. Vaccine-associated CD4 TCRs spanned the whole spike protein, with dominant responses in regions 160-218 and 743-854. Nearly half of unique spike-specific TCRs reportedly recognized epitopes outside regions mutated in the B.1.351 and B.1.1.7 variants. Because no day 14 peak-response samples were available, repertoires were characterized only after the peak T cell response. Only 5 to 7 AZD1222 recipients were SARS-CoV-2 seropositive at baseline, limiting conclusions about previously exposed vaccinees. The 56-69-year group was small, and its depth increase did not reach significance, likely because of low power. Most participants were white British and females outnumbered males, and the authors suggested that clonal diversity may have been underestimated.

The CDR3 regions of human TCRbeta chains were analyzed by immunosequencing. The study's own analysis went as follows. TCRs in the repertoires were compared against a reference library of SARS-CoV-2-specific TCRs that had been generated with the MIRA antigen-specificity platform. Breadth was defined as the fraction of unique TCRs that were SARS-CoV-2-associated. Depth was defined as the fraction of total T cells that were SARS-CoV-2-associated. Using the MIRA data, every spike-specific TCR was mapped to the spike region that the TCR reacted to and assigned to either a CD4 or a CD8 class. Log10-transformed breadth and depth values were compared by one-way ANOVA with Sidak's multiple comparisons tests. This is the immuneACCESS table as TCRdb keeps it, with only in-frame sequences that have V and J called. A part of the clones is gone; compared with another copy, unresolved V genes explain less than half, and the rest is unexplained. Clone size and the V and J calls come from that table; the DNA yielded D and trimming. The sample includes around 130,000 clones, with 93% observed a single time. The ten largest clones take up 3.1% of the sample.

The label giving this sample's time point can be read as: baseline before first vaccination. Vaccinee samples came from UK trials COV001 and COV002, including a single-blind randomized controlled phase 2/3 trial of AZD1222 (ChAdOx1 nCoV-19) in healthy adults. For TCRbeta chain sequencing, PBMC samples from trial participants were taken at day 0 and at day 28 after the second dose. Sequences were derived from peripheral blood, sampled on day 0 of AZD1222 vaccination. This TCR came from an adult in good health. The rearrangement combines TRBV19 with TRBJ1-1, with the D gene call left open. The nucleotide sequence is TGTGCCAGTAGCAAAGGGTACACTGAAGCTTTCTTT. This translates into CASSKGYTEAFF.